The TCR beta chain described here comes from a study of response to subunit inactivated influenza vaccine. Study results and caveats: The authors offered the suggestion that each seasonal influenza vaccination recruits few new T cells.

MiXCR was run by TCRdb on the RT-PCR reads, yielding one entry per CDR3 protein. The sample lists roughly 520,000 distinct CDR3 sequences, 25% seen once, with under 2.5% in the top ten. V was cut by 2 bases and J by 4 bases, with 8 bases left in between. The CDR3 runs to 13 residues. Of note for this clonotype: Its antigen is not known.

This chain links TRBV12-3 or TRBV12-4 with TRBJ1-1; unclear D gene. The TCR sequence derives from a man between 50 and 59 years old who received an inactivated influenza vaccine. The specimen comprised CD4+ T cells sorted from PBMCs, sampled more than 4 days after vaccination. The CDR3 coding sequence is TGTGCCAGCAGTTTAACCCGGGCCACTGAAGCTTTCTTT. Its protein is CASSLTRATEAFF.